This TCR beta chain was obtained from a study of T cells expressing NK-cell markers. In the study overall: Sequencing of TCR beta repertoires drew on sorted CD3+CD56+NKG2C+, CD3+CD56+NKG2C- and CD3+CD56-NKG2C+ T cells. Notes on the study in general: Dominant NKG2C+ clonotype frequencies of about 1.0-7.0% of CD8+ T cells were measured in about 6 donors.

TCRdb reprocessed the 5' RACE reads and stores each CDR3 protein as one record, lacking DNA. Seen in this sample are a few hundred thousand distinct CDR3 sequences; the ten most common clones hold 5.2%. As concerns this clonotype: What it binds is unknown.

The length of the CDR3 is 14 residues. Looked up from germline, CDR1 is DFQATT and CDR2 is SNEGSKA (reference sequence). The sample was blood T cells: a sorted CD56 or NKG2C T cell subset, CD4+ or CD8+ T cells, or bulk PBMC T cells (not recorded which). This chain joins TRBV20-1 and TRBJ2-1. This clonotype was obtained from a man aged 18-69 years in good health. CDR3 sequence: CSAADRDSYNEQFF.